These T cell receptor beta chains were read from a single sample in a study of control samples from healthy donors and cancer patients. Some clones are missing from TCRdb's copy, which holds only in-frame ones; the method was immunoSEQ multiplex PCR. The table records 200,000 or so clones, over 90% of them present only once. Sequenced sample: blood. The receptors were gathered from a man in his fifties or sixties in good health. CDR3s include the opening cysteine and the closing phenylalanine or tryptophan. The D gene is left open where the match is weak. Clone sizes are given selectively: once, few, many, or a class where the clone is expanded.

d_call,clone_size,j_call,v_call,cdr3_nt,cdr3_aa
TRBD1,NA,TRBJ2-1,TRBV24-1,TGTGCCACCAGTGATTTGGTTACAGGGGCCTCCTACAATGAGCAGTTCTTC,CATSDLVTGASYNEQFF
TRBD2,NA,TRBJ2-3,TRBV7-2,TGTGCCAGCAGCCGTGGGACTAGCGGGGCTCAAACCACAGATACGCAGTATTTT,CASSRGTSGAQTTDTQYF
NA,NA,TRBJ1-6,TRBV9,TGTGCCAGCAGCGTAGGGGGGGGAGGTTCACCCCTCCACTTT,CASSVGGGGSPLHF
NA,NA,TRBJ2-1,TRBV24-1,TGTGCCACCAGTGACCCCAGGGCTATTGAGCAGTTCTTC,CATSDPRAIEQFF
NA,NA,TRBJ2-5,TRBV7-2,TGTGCCAGCAGCTTATCAAGGGGGGTTGGAGAGACCCAGTACTTC,CASSLSRGVGETQYF
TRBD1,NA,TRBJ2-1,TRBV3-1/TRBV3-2,TGTGCCAGCACCCCGAGAGGGACAGGATACAATGAGCAGTTCTTC,CASTPRGTGYNEQFF
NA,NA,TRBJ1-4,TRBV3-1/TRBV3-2,TGTGCCAGCAGCCAAGATTCCAAGGGACTGGCAACTAATGAAAAACTGTTTTTT,CASSQDSKGLATNEKLFF
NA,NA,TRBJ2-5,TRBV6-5,TGTGCCAGCAGCTCCAAGACGGGGGAGAAAGAGACCCAGTACTTC,CASSSKTGEKETQYF
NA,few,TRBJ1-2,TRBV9,TGTGCCAGCAGCGCAGACTATGGCTACACCTTC,CASSADYGYTF
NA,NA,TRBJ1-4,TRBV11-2,TGTGCCAGCAGACCCCTCAGGGCCCCGGATGAAAAACTGTTTTTT,CASRPLRAPDEKLFF
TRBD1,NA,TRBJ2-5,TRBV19,TGTGCCAGTAGTACAGGGGGTTCCCAAGAGACCCAGTACTTC,CASSTGGSQETQYF
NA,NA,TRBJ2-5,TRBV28,TGTGCCAGCAGGGACGCCCGCGGGGCGCGGGAGACCCAGTACTTC,CASRDARGARETQYF
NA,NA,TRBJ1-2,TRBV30,TGTGCCTGGGGTCGTGCACAGGGCCCCATAGCCTTC,CAWGRAQGPIAF
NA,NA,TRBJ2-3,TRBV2,TGTGCCAGCATACTAGGGGCCACAGATACGCAGTATTTT,CASILGATDTQYF
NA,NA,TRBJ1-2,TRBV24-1,TGTGCCACCAGTGCCACGGCCGGGGGCTACACCTTC,CATSATAGGYTF
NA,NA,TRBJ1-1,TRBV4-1,TGCGCCAGCAGCCAAGAATTAAGCCCCTTGACTGAAGCTTTCTTT,CASSQELSPLTEAFF
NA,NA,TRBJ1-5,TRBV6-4,TGTGCCAGCAGTCCCCCCAGGGCGGGGAATCAGCCCCAGCATTTT,CASSPPRAGNQPQHF
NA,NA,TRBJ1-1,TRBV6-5,TGTGCCAGCAGACCGGGACGGCCAAACACTGAAGCTTTCTTT,CASRPGRPNTEAFF
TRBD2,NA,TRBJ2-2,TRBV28,TGTGCCAGCAGTTTGACCAGCGGGGGGGCCGGGGAGCTGTTTTTT,CASSLTSGGAGELFF
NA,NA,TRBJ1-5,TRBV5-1,TGCGCCAGCAGCCGGACGGGGGAGGGCAATCAGCCCCAGCATTTT,CASSRTGEGNQPQHF
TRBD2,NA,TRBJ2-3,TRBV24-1,TGTGCCACCAGTGAAAGCGGGGGCACGGTTACGCAGTATTTT,CATSESGGTVTQYF
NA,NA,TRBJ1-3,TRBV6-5,TGTGCCAGCAGTTACTCGACACGAGCAGCAAGTAACACCATATATTTT,CASSYSTRAASNTIYF
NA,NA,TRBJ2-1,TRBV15,TGTGCCACCAGCAGAGACGACCGGGGTCGGAATGAGCAGTTCTTC,CATSRDDRGRNEQFF
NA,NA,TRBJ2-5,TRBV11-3,TGTGCCAGCTCGAGGGGGGACACCCACCAAGAGACCCAGTACTTC,CASSRGDTHQETQYF
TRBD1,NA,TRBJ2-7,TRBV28,TGTGCCAGCAGCAGAGGACAGGGATACGAGCAGTACTTC,CASSRGQGYEQYF
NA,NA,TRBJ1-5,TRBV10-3,TGTGCCATCTCCCCCAACAATGGCAATCAGCCCCAGCATTTT,CAISPNNGNQPQHF
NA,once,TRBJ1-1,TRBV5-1,TGCGCCAGCAGCCCCCAGGGCCAGTGGGCTTTCTTT,CASSPQGQWAFF
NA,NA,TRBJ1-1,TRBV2,TGTGCCAGCCGTGGACAGACTACTGAAGCTTTCTTT,CASRGQTTEAFF
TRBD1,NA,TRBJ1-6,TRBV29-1,TGCAGCGTGAGGGACAGGGATAATTCACCCCTCCACTTT,CSVRDRDNSPLHF
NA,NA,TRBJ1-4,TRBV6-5,TGTGCCAGCAGTTACAGAGGTGCTTTGGAGGAAAAACTGTTTTTT,CASSYRGALEEKLFF
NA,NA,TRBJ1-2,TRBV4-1,TGCGCCAGCAGCCGCGGGACCGAGAATTCTAACTATGGCTACACCTTC,CASSRGTENSNYGYTF
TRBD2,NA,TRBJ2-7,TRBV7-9,TGTGCCAGCAGCTTAGCAGCGGGGGCCCCGTTGACCTACGAGCAGTACTTC,CASSLAAGAPLTYEQYF
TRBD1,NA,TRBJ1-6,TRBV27,TGTGCCAGCAGTTTAAGGGTGGGACAGGGGTATAATTCACCCCTCCACTTT,CASSLRVGQGYNSPLHF
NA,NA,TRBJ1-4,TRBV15,TGTGCCACCAGCAGAGATGTAACCAGGGGTAGTGAAAAACTGTTTTTT,CATSRDVTRGSEKLFF
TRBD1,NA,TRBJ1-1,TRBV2,TGTGCCAGCAGTGAACAGGGGGCAGGGAACACTGAAGCTTTCTTT,CASSEQGAGNTEAFF
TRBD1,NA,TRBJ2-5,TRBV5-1,TGCGCCACCTCACTTAGGGGGCCAGAGACCCAGTACTTC,CATSLRGPETQYF
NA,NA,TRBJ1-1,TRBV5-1,TGCGCCAGCAGCCTACAGGGTTGGGGCACTGAAGCTTTCTTT,CASSLQGWGTEAFF
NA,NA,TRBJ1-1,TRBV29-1,TGCAGCGTTGGGCCCGGTATCCCTGAAGCTTTCTTT,CSVGPGIPEAFF
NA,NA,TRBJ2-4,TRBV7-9,TGTGCCAGCAGCTTAGCGACCGACAGGCCCGATCAGTACTTC,CASSLATDRPDQYF
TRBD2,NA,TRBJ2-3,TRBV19,TGTGCCAGTAGTATATCTAGCGGGGGGGCCCCAGATACGCAGTATTTT,CASSISSGGAPDTQYF
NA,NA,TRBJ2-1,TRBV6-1,TGTGCCAGCAGTGAATCGGTTCGGGGGATAGGGCCGGGCTCCTACAATGAGCAGTTCTTC,CASSESVRGIGPGSYNEQFF
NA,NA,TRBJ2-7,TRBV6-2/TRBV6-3,TGTGCCAGCAGCCGAGACAGGATGGGCTCCTACGAGCAGTACTTC,CASSRDRMGSYEQYF
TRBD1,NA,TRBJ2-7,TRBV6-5,TGTGCCAGCAGCGGACAGGGAGTCTACGAGCAGTACTTC,CASSGQGVYEQYF
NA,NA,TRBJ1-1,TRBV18,TGTGCCAGCTCACCTAAGACAGGATTGAACACTGAAGCTTTCTTT,CASSPKTGLNTEAFF
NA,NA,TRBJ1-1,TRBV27,TGTGCCAGCTTTCCCACCGGGGCAGGAAGCACTGAAGCTTTCTTT,CASFPTGAGSTEAFF
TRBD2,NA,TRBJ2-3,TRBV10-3,TGTGCCATCACTGAGGGGCTAGCGGGGGGAACAGATACGCAGTATTTT,CAITEGLAGGTDTQYF
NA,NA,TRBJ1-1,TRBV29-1,TGCAGCGGTGAAGATAACACTGAAGCTTTCTTT,CSGEDNTEAFF
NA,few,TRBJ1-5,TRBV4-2,TGTGCCAGCAGCCAAGCTCGGGCGGGTCAGCCCCAGCATTTT,CASSQARAGQPQHF
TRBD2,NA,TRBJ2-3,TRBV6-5,TGTGCCAGCAGTTACTCGTGGGGACTAGCGGGGGATACGCAGTATTTT,CASSYSWGLAGDTQYF
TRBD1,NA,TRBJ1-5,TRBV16,TGTGCCAGCAGCCAATCGGGGGACAGGCTGTCTTCGCCCCAGCATTTT,CASSQSGDRLSSPQHF
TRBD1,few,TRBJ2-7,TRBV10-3,TGTGCCATCAGTGAGTGGGGACAGGGGGCATCCTACGAGCAGTACTTC,CAISEWGQGASYEQYF
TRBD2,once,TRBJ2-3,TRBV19,TGTGCCAGTAGTACCGATATAGCGGGGGGGCAGTATTTT,CASSTDIAGGQYF
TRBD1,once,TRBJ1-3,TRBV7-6,TGTGCCAGCAGTCCTAGGGACAGGGCTGGAGGAAACACCATATATTTT,CASSPRDRAGGNTIYF
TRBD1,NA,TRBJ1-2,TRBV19,TGTGCCAGTAGTCCAAGACAGGGACTATTTTTGGACTATGGCTACACCTTC,CASSPRQGLFLDYGYTF
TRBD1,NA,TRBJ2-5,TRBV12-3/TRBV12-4,TGTGCCAGCAGGGCTCCGGGACAGGGGCCGGAGTACTTC,CASRAPGQGPEYF